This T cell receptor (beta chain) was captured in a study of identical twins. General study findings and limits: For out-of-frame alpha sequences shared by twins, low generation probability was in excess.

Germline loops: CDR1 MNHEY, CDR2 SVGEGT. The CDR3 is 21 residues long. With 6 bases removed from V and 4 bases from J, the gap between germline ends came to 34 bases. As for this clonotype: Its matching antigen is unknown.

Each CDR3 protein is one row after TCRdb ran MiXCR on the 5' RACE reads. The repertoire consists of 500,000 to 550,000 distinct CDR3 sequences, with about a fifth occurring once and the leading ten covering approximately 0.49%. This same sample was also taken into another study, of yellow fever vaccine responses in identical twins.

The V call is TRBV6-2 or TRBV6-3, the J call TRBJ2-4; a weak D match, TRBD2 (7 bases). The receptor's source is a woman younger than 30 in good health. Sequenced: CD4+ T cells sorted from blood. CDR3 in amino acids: CASRPEQGQGGPGWSKNIQYF. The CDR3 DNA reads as TGTGCCAGCAGACCTGAACAGGGTCAGGGAGGGCCGGGTTGGTCAAAAAACATTCAGTACTTC.